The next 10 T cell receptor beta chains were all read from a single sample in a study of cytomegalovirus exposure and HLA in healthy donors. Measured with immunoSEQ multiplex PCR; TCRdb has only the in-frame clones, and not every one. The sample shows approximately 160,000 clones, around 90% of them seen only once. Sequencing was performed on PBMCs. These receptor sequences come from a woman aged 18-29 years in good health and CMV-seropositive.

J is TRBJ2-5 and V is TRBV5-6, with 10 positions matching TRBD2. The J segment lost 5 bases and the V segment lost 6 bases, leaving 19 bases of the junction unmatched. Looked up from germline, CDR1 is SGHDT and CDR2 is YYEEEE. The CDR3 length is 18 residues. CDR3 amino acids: CASNPLLAASGRGETQYF. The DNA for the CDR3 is TGTGCCAGCAACCCCCTCCTGGCGGCTAGCGGGAGAGGGGAGACCCAGTACTTC.

CDR3 sequence (DNA): TGCGCCAGCACCCCCGGGGGGGTCTACGAGCAGTACTTC. It encodes CASTPGGVYEQYF. This chain links TRBV10-2 with TRBJ2-7; 8 positions agree with TRBD2. The ends lost 7 bases at V and 3 bases at J; junction bases unmatched: 5. The CDR3 sequence is 13 residues long. Germline V CDR1 and CDR2: WSHSY, SAAADI.

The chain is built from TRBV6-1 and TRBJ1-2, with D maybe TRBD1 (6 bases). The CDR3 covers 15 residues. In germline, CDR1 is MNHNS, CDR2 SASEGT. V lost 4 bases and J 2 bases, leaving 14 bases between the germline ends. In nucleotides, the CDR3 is TGTGCCAGCAGTGGGGGGACACCCAGGAACTATGGCTACACCTTC. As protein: CASSGGTPRNYGYTF.

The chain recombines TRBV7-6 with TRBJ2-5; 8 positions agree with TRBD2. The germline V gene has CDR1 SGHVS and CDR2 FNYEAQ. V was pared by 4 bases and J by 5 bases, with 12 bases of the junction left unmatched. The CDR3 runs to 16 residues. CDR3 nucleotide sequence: TGTGCCAGCAGCTCGGGAGGGGAACTAGCGGTCGAGACCCAGTACTTC. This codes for CASSSGGELAVETQYF. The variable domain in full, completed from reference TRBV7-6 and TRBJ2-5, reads GAGVSQSPRYKVTKRGQDVALRCDPISGHVSLYWYRQALGQGPEFLTYFNYEAQQDKSGLPNDRFSAERPEGSISTLTIQRTEQRDSAMYRCASSSGGELAVETQYFGPGTRLLVL.

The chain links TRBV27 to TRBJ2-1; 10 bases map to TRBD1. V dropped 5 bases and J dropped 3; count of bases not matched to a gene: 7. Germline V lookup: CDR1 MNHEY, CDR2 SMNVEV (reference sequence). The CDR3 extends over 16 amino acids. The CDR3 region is CASSPTGTGVYNEQFF. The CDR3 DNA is TGTGCCAGCAGTCCAACCGGGACAGGGGTCTACAATGAGCAGTTCTTC.

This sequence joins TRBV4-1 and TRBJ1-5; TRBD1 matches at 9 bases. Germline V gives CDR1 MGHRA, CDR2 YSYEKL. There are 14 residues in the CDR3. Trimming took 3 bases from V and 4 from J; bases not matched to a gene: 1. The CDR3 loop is CASSQGTGNQPQHF. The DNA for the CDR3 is TGCGCCAGCAGCCAGGGGACAGGGAATCAGCCCCAGCATTTT.

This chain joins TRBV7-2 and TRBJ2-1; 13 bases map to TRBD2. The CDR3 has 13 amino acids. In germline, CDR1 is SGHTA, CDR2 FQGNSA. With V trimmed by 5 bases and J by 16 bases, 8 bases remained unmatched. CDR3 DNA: TGTGCCAGCAGCAGGGGACTAGCGGGGCGCTGCTTCTTC. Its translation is CASSRGLAGRCFF.

CDR3 amino acids: CASRGETGTAKGGYTF. The CDR3, as DNA: TGTGCCAGCAGAGGCGAGACCGGGACAGCCAAGGGAGGCTACACCTTC. The chain employs TRBV6-4 and TRBJ1-2, with 7 bases matching TRBD1. V was pared by 6 bases and J by 8 bases, with 18 bases of the junction left unmatched. The CDR3 totals 16 residues. Germline V gene data show CDR1 as MRHNA and CDR2 as SNTAGT.

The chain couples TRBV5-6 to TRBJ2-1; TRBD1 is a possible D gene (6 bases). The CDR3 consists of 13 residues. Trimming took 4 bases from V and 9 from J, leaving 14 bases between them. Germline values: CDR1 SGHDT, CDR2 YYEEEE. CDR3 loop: CASSAPTGIEQFF. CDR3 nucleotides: TGTGCCAGCAGCGCACCCACAGGGATTGAGCAGTTCTTC.

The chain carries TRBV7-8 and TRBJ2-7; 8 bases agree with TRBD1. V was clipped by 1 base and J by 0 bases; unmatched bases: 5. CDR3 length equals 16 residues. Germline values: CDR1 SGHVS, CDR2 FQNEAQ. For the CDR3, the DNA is TGTGCCAGCAGCTTAGGGGGACAGGTTAGCTCCTACGAGCAGTACTTC. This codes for CASSLGGQVSSYEQYF.